This record concerns one TCR beta chain sequence. The CDR3 is 16 residues long. V gave up 3 bases and J gave up 0 bases, with 11 bases separating them. CDR1 MNHEY and CDR2 SMNVEV come from the germline V gene (reference sequence). Individuals having autoimmune disease history or systemic immunosuppression were not enrolled. Peripheral blood came from all dose cohorts at three timepoints. The record originates from a study of OX40 agonist ivuxolimab in advanced cancers. Only in-frame clones appear in the TCRdb table, and some are missing; sequencing was by immunoSEQ multiplex PCR. Counted here are about 36,000 clones, roughly 91% occurring once; the ten biggest clones make up 10% to 15%.

Sample: CD4+ or CD8+ T cells sorted from blood, taken in a trial of the OX40 agonist ivuxolimab. The J gene is TRBJ2-2, the V gene TRBV27, with D maybe TRBD2 (6 bases). The clonotype comes from an adult with an advanced solid tumor such as melanoma, head and neck, liver or kidney cancer. CDR3 sequence: CASSFSGRPNTGELFF. DNA of the CDR3: TGTGCCAGCAGTTTCTCGGGGAGGCCGAACACCGGGGAGCTGTTTTTT.